A selection of T cell receptor beta chains follows, all from one sample in a study of T cell responses to AZD1222 COVID-19 vaccine. Only in-frame clones appear in the TCRdb table, and some are missing; sequencing was by immunoSEQ multiplex PCR. This table has tens of thousands of clones, 80% to 90% appearing once. This specimen consisted of peripheral blood, obtained on day 0 of AZD1222 vaccination. Receptor source: an adult in good health. The CDR3 runs from the conserved cysteine through the conserved F or W.

v_gene	j_gene	CDR3aa
TRBV30	TRBJ2-1	CAWRMSGGAVNEQFF
TRBV3-1/TRBV3-2	TRBJ1-2	CASSQVSSHYGYTF
TRBV9	TRBJ1-2	CASSVDEGNYGYTF
TRBV7-3	TRBJ2-2	CASSLSRNTGELFF
TRBV19	TRBJ1-1	CASSWGVSTEAFF
TRBV4-1	TRBJ2-1	CASSRIGLAGGTYNEQFF
TRBV4-3	TRBJ2-6	CASSQDPPLAGDVSGANVLTF
TRBV6-2/TRBV6-3	TRBJ1-2	CASSYRVQGARGTIYTF
TRBV18	TRBJ1-2	CASSPDPGGYGYTF
TRBV20-1	TRBJ1-1	CSVTQGYRAFF
TRBV11-2	TRBJ2-7	CASSSGGGREQYF
TRBV7-9	TRBJ2-5	CASSLSRLQETQYF
TRBV7-9	TRBJ1-4	CASSLQDLRTEKLFF
TRBV5-4	TRBJ2-5	CASSPELGQKETQYF
TRBV19	TRBJ1-1	CASREAGVLKFSEAFF
TRBV11-2	TRBJ2-3	CASSRTSGSTVSDTQYF
TRBV11-3	TRBJ2-1	CASSPPRVAGVGEQFF
TRBV11-3	TRBJ2-7	CASSLDTGLAIHEQYF
TRBV11-2	TRBJ2-3	CASSSSQLGWTQYF
TRBV18	TRBJ2-7	CASSPPNRGSYEQYF
TRBV3-1/TRBV3-2	TRBJ1-6	CASSQELTGPDSPLHF
TRBV7-9	TRBJ2-2	CASKSPSGGGTGELFF
TRBV4-3	TRBJ2-7	CASSQLAGYEQYF
TRBV19	TRBJ1-3	CASSMTRQSGNTIYF